What follows are 30 T cell receptor beta chains derived from one specimen sequenced in a study of identical twins. One entry per CDR3 protein, called by TCRdb with MiXCR from the 5' RACE reads. The table includes hundreds of thousands of distinct CDR3 sequences, roughly 7% detected once. These data were also reused for a study on yellow fever vaccine responses in identical twins.

What was sequenced was memory (CD45RO+) T cells sorted from blood. The receptors come from a woman younger than 30 in good health.

Only a few counts were recorded for this clonotype. The chain employs TRBV11-2 and TRBJ1-2, with D hard to call. Germline V gene data show CDR1 as SGHAT and CDR2 as FQNNGV. There are 12 residues in the CDR3. V lost 5 bases and J 8 bases, leaving 12 bases between the germline ends. CDR3 DNA: TGTGCCAGCAGCGTGGCAGGTAGAGGCTACACCTTC. It specifies CASSVAGRGYTF.

This clonotype showed up many times. The chain uses TRBV20-1 and TRBJ2-2; D may correspond to TRBD1 or TRBD2 (8 bases each). Germline V gene data show CDR1 as DFQATT and CDR2 as SNEGSKA (reference sequence). The CDR3 sequence is 15 residues long. Trimming removed 2 bases at V and 3 bases at J, with 13 bases between. The CDR3, as DNA: TGCAGTGCTAGAAGCGGGGGACAGGACACCGGGGAGCTGTTTTTT. Amino acid sequence: CSARSGGQDTGELFF.

The V call is TRBV11-2, the J call TRBJ2-5; TRBD2 aligns across 13 bases. The CDR3 covers 17 residues. The ends lost 5 bases at V and 5 bases at J; junction bases unmatched: 11. Germline-derived CDR1 and CDR2 are SGHAT and FQNNGV. CDR3 residues: CASSPTSGGALGETQYF. CDR3 sequence (DNA): TGTGCCAGCAGCCCCACTAGCGGGGGGGCCTTAGGGGAGACCCAGTACTTC.

This clonotype has ten or more counts. The chain couples TRBV5-1 to TRBJ2-5; D is uncertain. V dropped 1 base and J dropped 3 bases, with 16 bases sitting between them. Germline loops: CDR1 SGHRS, CDR2 YFSETQ. This CDR3 has 16 amino acids. CDR3 protein: CASSLSAYLIEETQYF. CDR3 coding DNA: TGCGCCAGCAGCTTGTCGGCATACCTAATCGAAGAGACCCAGTACTTC.

This clonotype was seen at least ten times. The chain employs TRBV29-1 and TRBJ2-7; 15 positions match TRBD2. Trimming at V came to 5 bases and at J to 1 base, leaving 3 bases not matched to a gene. This CDR3 region has 15 residues. CDR1 is SQVTM, CDR2 ANQGSEA, per germline. CDR3 amino acids: CSVPGLAGGSYEQYF. As DNA, the CDR3 is TGCAGCGTTCCGGGACTAGCGGGAGGATCCTACGAGCAGTACTTC.

Only a few counts were recorded for this clonotype. The chain recombines TRBV9 with TRBJ2-1; 7 nucleotides line up with TRBD2. The CDR3 contains 14 residues. The trim removed 4 bases at V and 5 bases at J, leaving 6 bases unmatched. Germline assignment: CDR1 SGDLS and CDR2 YYNGEE. DNA for the CDR3: TGTGCCAGCAGCCCGCTGCGGGGGAACAATGAGCAGTTCTTC. Translating gives CASSPLRGNNEQFF. The whole variable domain, remainder taken from reference TRBV9 and TRBJ2-1, is DSGVTQTPKHLITATGQRVTLRCSPRSGDLSVYWYQQSLDQGLQFLIQYYNGEERAKGNILERFSAQQFPDLHSELNLSSLELGDSALYFCASSPLRGNNEQFFGPGTRLTVL.

This chain uses TRBV14 with TRBJ2-5; the D gene is possibly TRBD1 (5 bases). This CDR3 is 15 amino acids long. Germline CDR1 SGHDN, CDR2 FVKESK. V was clipped by 4 bases and J by 2 bases, with 14 bases between them. The CDR3 spells CASSLTRQTQETQYF. CDR3 DNA: TGTGCCAGCAGCCTAACTCGACAGACTCAAGAGACCCAGTACTTC.

This clonotype was detected a few times. The gene calls are TRBV10-3 and TRBJ2-6; 8 nucleotides match TRBD2. The CDR3 is 18 amino acids. The trim removed 3 bases at V and 0 bases at J, leaving 7 bases unmatched. Germline V gene lookup returns CDR1 ENHRY and CDR2 SYGVKD. CDR3 in DNA: TGTGCCATCAGTGACGGGATAGCGGGAATCTCTGGGGCCAACGTCCTGACTTTC. Encoded protein: CAISDGIAGISGANVLTF.

This clonotype was seen ten or more times. The CDR3 region has the DNA TGTGCCAGCAGCCAAGAAAGGGAGGAGACCCAGTACTTC. Translated, it gives CASSQEREETQYF. The rearrangement uses TRBV4-2 and TRBJ2-5; D perhaps matches TRBD2 (5 bases). This CDR3 comprises 13 residues. With 0 bases removed from V and 5 bases from J, the gap between germline ends came to 7 bases. Per the germline V gene, CDR1 is LGHNA and CDR2 is YNFKEQ.

This clonotype was observed a few times. CDR3 residues: CASSLQSSGAISYNEQFF. For the CDR3, the DNA is TGTGCCAGCTCACTGCAATCTAGCGGGGCTATTTCTTACAATGAGCAGTTCTTC. V usage is TRBV18 and J usage is TRBJ2-1, with 9 bases that match TRBD2. Losses at the gene ends were 4 bases for V and 4 bases for J; bases not matched to a gene: 14. The CDR3 runs 18 residues. The germline gives CDR1 KGHSH, CDR2 LQKENI.

The chain employs TRBV6-1 and TRBJ1-6; D is unclear. Germline values: CDR1 MNHNS, CDR2 SASEGT. The V end lost 6 bases, the J end lost 8 bases, and 14 bases lay between the germline ends. This CDR3 region has 14 residues. The CDR3 sequence is CASRDQSVHSPLHF. In DNA, the CDR3 is TGTGCCAGCAGGGACCAATCCGTTCATTCACCCCTCCACTTT.

The chain uses TRBV24-1 and TRBJ2-7; possible D gene TRBD2, 6 bases. The CDR3 runs 13 residues. V lost 3 bases and J 4 bases, leaving 9 bases between the germline ends. Germline CDR1 reads KGHDR; CDR2 reads SFDVKD. CDR3 region: CATSDTGEYEQYF. The DNA of the CDR3 is TGTGCCACCAGTGATACGGGAGAGTACGAGCAGTACTTC.

This clonotype has a count of ten or more. This chain links TRBV20-1 with TRBJ2-5; tentative D call: TRBD1 (5 bases). V gave up 3 bases and J gave up 4 bases, with 12 bases separating them. Germline values: CDR1 DFQATT, CDR2 SNEGSKA (reference sequence). The CDR3 spans 13 residues. CDR3 nucleotides: TGCAGTGCTAGCGCCAGGGTCGGAGAGACCCAGTACTTC. It encodes CSASARVGETQYF.

This chain uses TRBV11-2 with TRBJ2-1; maybe TRBD2 (5 bases). Germline-derived CDR1 and CDR2 are SGHAT and FQNNGV. The CDR3 totals 15 residues. With 5 bases removed from V and 5 bases from J, the gap between germline ends came to 16 bases. The CDR3 DNA follows: TGTGCCAGCAGCCCATCCGGGATGAGGGACAATGAGCAGTTCTTC. Translation: CASSPSGMRDNEQFF. Supplemented by reference TRBV11-2 and TRBJ2-1, the full variable domain reads EAGVAQSPRYKIIEKRQSVAFWCNPISGHATLYWYQQILGQGPKLLIQFQNNGVVDDSQLPKDRFSAERLKGVDSTLKIQPAKLEDSAVYLCASSPSGMRDNEQFFGPGTRLTVL.

The table lists this clonotype with a few counts. This chain joins TRBV14 and TRBJ2-5, with 9 nucleotides matching TRBD2. The V gene end was trimmed by 2 bases and the J gene end by 0 bases; junction bases not matched to a gene: 1. This CDR3 is built from 15 residues. Germline CDR1 and CDR2: SGHDN and FVKESK. The CDR3 reads CASSQLAGNQETQYF. CDR3 coding DNA: TGTGCCAGCAGCCAACTAGCGGGGAACCAAGAGACCCAGTACTTC.

The V gene is TRBV7-9, the J gene TRBJ1-1; no firm D call. The V end was cut by 6 bases, the J end by 1 base, with 12 bases between. The CDR3 runs 14 residues. CDR1 SEHNR and CDR2 FQNEAQ come from the germline V gene (reference sequence). This chain's CDR3 is CASSRHTANTEAFF. The CDR3 DNA reads as TGTGCCAGCAGTCGGCATACAGCGAACACTGAAGCTTTCTTT.

The chain uses TRBV5-5 and TRBJ2-3, with D possibly TRBD2 on 6 matching bases. This CDR3 is built from 14 residues. Germline CDR1 SGHKS, CDR2 YYEKEE (reference sequence). Between the trimmed V and J ends, which lost 5 bases and 2 bases, there was a span of 12 bases. The CDR3 region is CASSWDLLTDTQYF. The CDR3 DNA is TGTGCCAGCAGTTGGGACTTACTCACAGATACGCAGTATTTT. The full variable domain, its missing parts supplied by reference TRBV5-5 and TRBJ2-3, is DAGVTQSPTHLIKTRGQQVTLRCSPISGHKSVSWYQQVLGQGPQFIFQYYEKEERGRGNFPDRFSARQFPNYSSELNVNALLLGDSALYLCASSWDLLTDTQYFGPGTRLTVL.

By share, this clonotype ranks as medium-sized (0.01 to 0.1%). The chain is built from TRBV25-1 and TRBJ2-1; possibly TRBD1 for D (6 bases). From germline, CDR1 is MGHDK and CDR2 SYGVNS. CDR3 length: 12 amino acids. Trimming pared 3 bases from V and 8 bases from J, leaving 8 bases between. The CDR3 nucleotides read TGTGCCAGCAGTGATTCAGGGGATGAGCAGTTCTTC. This gives the protein CASSDSGDEQFF.

The chain employs TRBV9 and TRBJ2-7, with D unclear. This CDR3 has 17 amino acids. Germline V gives CDR1 SGDLS, CDR2 YYNGEE. The V and J ends lost 0 bases and 0 bases respectively, with 16 bases between them. The CDR3 spells CASSVALTPSGSYEQYV. The CDR3 DNA reads as TGTGCCAGCAGCGTAGCCCTGACCCCCTCTGGCTCCTACGAGCAGTACGTC.

The chain employs TRBV5-1 and TRBJ1-3; 8 bases line up with TRBD1. Losses at the gene ends were 4 bases for V and 0 bases for J; bases not matched to a gene: 6. Looked up from germline, CDR1 is SGHRS and CDR2 is YFSETQ. CDR3 length equals 16 residues. The CDR3 spells CASSRDRPSSGNTIYF. Here the CDR3 DNA reads TGCGCCAGCAGCCGGGACAGGCCTAGCTCTGGAAACACCATATATTTT.

This clonotype was detected ten times or more. The gene calls are TRBV6-5 and TRBJ2-7; a possible D gene is TRBD1 (6 bases). Trimming left V 0 bases short and J 0 bases short, with 18 bases between. Germline assignment: CDR1 MNHEY and CDR2 SVGAGI. The CDR3 covers 18 residues. Here the CDR3 DNA reads TGTGCCAGCAGTTACTCGGCAGTGGCCGGGACATTCTCCTACGAGCAGTACTTC. Translating it yields CASSYSAVAGTFSYEQYF.

The J gene is TRBJ2-5, the V gene TRBV18; D not certain. Between the trimmed V and J ends, which lost 0 bases and 5 bases, there was a span of 13 bases. CDR1 is KGHSH and CDR2 is LQKENI in the germline V gene. The CDR3 has 15 residues. This chain's CDR3 is CASSPPLSQGETQYF. The DNA of the CDR3 is TGTGCCAGCTCACCACCTCTTTCCCAAGGGGAGACCCAGTACTTC.

This clonotype was seen only a few times. V is TRBV3-1 and J is TRBJ2-1; TRBD2 matches 8 bases. CDR1 is LGHDT, CDR2 YNNKEL, per germline (reference sequence). The CDR3 is made up of 14 amino acids. The ends lost 5 bases at V and 7 bases at J; junction bases unmatched: 7. CDR3 loop: CASSDPASGNEQFF. The CDR3, as DNA: TGTGCCAGCAGCGACCCGGCTAGCGGGAATGAGCAGTTCTTC.

The chain combines TRBV29-1 with TRBJ2-3; 7 nucleotides align to TRBD2. Per germline, CDR1 SQVTM and CDR2 ANQGSEA. The CDR3 runs to 15 residues. V shed 5 bases, J shed 6 bases, and the junction held 14 bases outside the gene matches. CDR3: CSVLGFGGEVDTQYF. The CDR3 nucleotides are TGCAGCGTTCTGGGTTTTGGGGGGGAGGTTGATACGCAGTATTTT.

This clonotype has a count of ten or more. The J gene is TRBJ1-6, the V gene TRBV10-2; no reliable D call. V was shortened by 1 base and J by 10 bases, with 11 bases between the two germline ends. Germline loops: CDR1 WSHSY, CDR2 SAAADI. CDR3 size: 14 residues. In DNA, the CDR3 is TGCGCCAGCAGTGAGTGGACTGCCCGATCACCCCTCCACTTT. It is translated as CASSEWTARSPLHF.

The rearrangement uses TRBV27 and TRBJ1-1, with D tentatively TRBD1 (6 bases). This CDR3 spans 13 amino acids. The germline CDR1 and CDR2 sequences are MNHEY and SMNVEV (reference sequence). Deletions cut 3 bases from V and 7 bases from J, with 12 bases between. The CDR3 bases are TGTGCCAGCAGTTTCGGGGGGGGCGGTGAAGCTTTCTTT. This codes for CASSFGGGGEAFF.

V usage is TRBV10-2 and J usage is TRBJ1-1, with D perhaps TRBD1 (5 bases). V lost 8 bases and J lost 5, with 15 bases in between. The germline V gene encodes CDR1 WSHSY and CDR2 SAAADI. The CDR3 length is 13 residues. The CDR3 DNA follows: TGCGCCAGCTTCGGGGGGGGAGGGACTGAAGCTTTCTTT. The encoded protein is CASFGGGGTEAFF.

This clonotype came up a few times. The chain recombines TRBV3-1 with TRBJ2-3; TRBD2 might be the D (6 bases). The CDR3 is 15 residues long. CDR1 and CDR2 from the germline V gene are LGHDT and YNNKEL (reference sequence). The V end lost 2 bases, the J end lost 4 bases, and 13 bases lay between the germline ends. CDR3 sequence reads: CASSQPTSSADTQYF. In nucleotides, the CDR3 is TGTGCCAGCAGCCAACCTACTTCTAGCGCAGATACGCAGTATTTT.

CDR3 DNA: TGTGCCAGCAGCCACCTAGCCAGAGATACGCAGTATTTT. It codes for CASSHLARDTQYF. This chain connects TRBV3-1 to TRBJ2-3, with D possibly matching TRBD2 (5 bases). The CDR3 loop spans 13 amino acids. CDR1 and CDR2 from the germline V gene are LGHDT and YNNKEL (reference sequence). V shed 3 bases and J shed 5 bases, with 9 bases lying between them.

This clonotype was counted ten times or more. The V and J genes are TRBV29-1 and TRBJ1-1, with 8 nucleotides matching TRBD1. The CDR3 totals 13 residues. Per germline, CDR1 SQVTM and CDR2 ANQGSEA. V gave up 4 bases and J gave up 5 bases; unmatched junction bases: 6. The CDR3, as DNA: TGCAGCGTTGGACTCACAGGGGGAACTGAAGCTTTCTTT. Translating gives CSVGLTGGTEAFF.